This TCR beta chain stems from a study of technical replicates of blood from a few donors (dated by TCRdb to 2017 to 2019). Receptor libraries were prepared by the immunoSEQ multiplex PCR assay. The clones in this table, taken by TCRdb from immuneACCESS, are in-frame only. Not every clone is retained; where verified, under half of the shortfall comes from an unresolved V gene, and the cause of the rest is unknown. The sample includes tens of thousands of clones, with roughly 96% observed a single time. The ten largest clonotypes hold 0.2% to 0.25% of the sample. Relative to germline, V is 0 bases shorter and J is 5 bases shorter, with 18 bases between their ends. Taken from cysteine to phenylalanine, the CDR3 has 17 residues. The retained sequence is limited to the CDR3, 51 bases, with the frame set at the first base. As encoded in the germline V gene, CDR1 is SGHRS while CDR2 is YFSETQ. Comment on this clone: Its binding antigen is unknown. No much larger clone is present one base from it, and per-base qualities are unavailable.

This sequence uses TRBV5-1 and TRBJ2-1; 6 matching bases give a weak D call of TRBD2. Sequencing used T cells isolated from PBMCs. The clonotype was recovered from a human donor in good health. The DNA sequence is given as TGCGCCAGCAGCTTGGAGGCAGCTGGGACTGTACACAATGAGCAGTTCTTC. Its protein product is CASSLEAAGTVHNEQFF.